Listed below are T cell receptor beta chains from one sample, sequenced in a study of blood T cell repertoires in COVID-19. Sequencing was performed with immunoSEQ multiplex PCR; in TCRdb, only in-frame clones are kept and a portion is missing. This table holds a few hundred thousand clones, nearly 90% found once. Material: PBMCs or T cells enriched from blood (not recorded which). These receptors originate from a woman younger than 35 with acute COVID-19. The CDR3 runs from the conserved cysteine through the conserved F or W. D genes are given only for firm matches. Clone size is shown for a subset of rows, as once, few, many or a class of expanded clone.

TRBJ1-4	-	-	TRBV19	CASMEERGEKLFF	TGTGCCAGTATGGAGGAAAGAGGGGAAAAACTGTTTTTT
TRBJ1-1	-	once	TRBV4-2	CASSLSTVNTEAFF	TGTGCCAGCAGCCTCTCGACAGTGAACACTGAAGCTTTCTTT
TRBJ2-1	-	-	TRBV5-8	CASSLGGSTYNEQFF	TGTGCCAGCAGCTTAGGAGGGAGTACCTACAATGAGCAGTTCTTC
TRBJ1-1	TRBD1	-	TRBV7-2	CASSYTGTGGRKLF	TGTGCCAGCAGTTATACCGGGACAGGGGGCAGGAAGCTCTTT
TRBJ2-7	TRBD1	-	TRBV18	CASSPLTGSAYEQYF	TGTGCCAGCTCACCACTGACAGGGTCAGCCTACGAGCAGTACTTC
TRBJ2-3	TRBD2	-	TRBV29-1	CSVEDRASGRSDTQYF	TGCAGCGTTGAAGATAGGGCTAGCGGGAGGTCAGATACGCAGTATTTT
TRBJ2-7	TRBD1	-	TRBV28	CASSLTGLGEQYF	TGTGCCAGCAGCTTGACAGGGCTCGGCGAGCAGTACTTC
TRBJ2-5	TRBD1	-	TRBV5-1	CASSLELPAGGLLVPQYF	TGCGCCAGCAGCTTGGAGTTGCCGGCAGGGGGCCTATTGGTGCCCCAGTACTTC
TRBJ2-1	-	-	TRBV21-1	CASSQGGLAEWNEQFF	TGTGCCAGCAGCCAGGGCGGACTAGCGGAGTGGAATGAGCAGTTCTTC
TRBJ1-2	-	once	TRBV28	CASSFNGYTF	TGTGCCAGCAGTTTTAATGGCTACACCTTC
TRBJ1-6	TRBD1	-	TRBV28	CASSLSVGGNSYNSPLHF	TGTGCCAGCAGTTTATCCGTAGGGGGCAACTCCTATAATTCACCCCTCCACTTT
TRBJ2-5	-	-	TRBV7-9	CASSLAAGHGAETQYF	TGTGCCAGCAGCTTAGCGGCTGGACATGGGGCCGAGACCCAGTACTTC
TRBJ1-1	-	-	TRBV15	CATRQGWGNTEAFF	TGTGCCACCAGACAGGGTTGGGGGAACACTGAAGCTTTCTTT
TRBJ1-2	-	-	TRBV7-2	CASSLGVALEGGYTF	TGTGCCAGCAGCTTAGGTGTCGCATTGGAGGGCGGCTACACCTTC
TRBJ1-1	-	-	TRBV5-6	CASSAWARPNTEAFF	TGTGCCAGCAGCGCATGGGCCCGACCGAACACTGAAGCTTTCTTT
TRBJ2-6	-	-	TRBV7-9	CASSLGGTGSAGANVLTF	TGTGCCAGCAGCTTGGGGGGGACAGGCTCGGCTGGGGCCAACGTCCTGACTTTC
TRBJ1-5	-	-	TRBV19	CASSSISQPQHF	TGTGCCAGTAGTTCAATTAGCCAGCCCCAGCATTTT
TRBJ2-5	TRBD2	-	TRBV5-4	CASTNGLAGEETQYF	TGTGCCAGCACCAATGGACTAGCGGGAGAAGAGACCCAGTACTTC
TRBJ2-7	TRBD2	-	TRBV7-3	CASRSAGVYEQYF	TGTGCCAGCAGGTCAGCGGGAGTATACGAGCAGTACTTC
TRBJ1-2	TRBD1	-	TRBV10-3	CAISVGQGVTNYGYTF	TGTGCCATCAGTGTGGGACAGGGGGTGACCAACTATGGCTACACCTTC
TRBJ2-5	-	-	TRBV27	CASSLSARETQYF	TGTGCCAGCAGTTTATCGGCCAGAGAGACCCAGTACTTC
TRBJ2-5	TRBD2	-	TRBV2	CASRPRLAGAATQYF	TGTGCCAGCAGGCCGCGACTAGCGGGGGCGGCGACCCAGTACTTC
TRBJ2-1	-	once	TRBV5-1	CASSLLAGWFHNEQFF	TGCGCCAGCAGCTTGCTCGCGGGTTGGTTTCACAATGAGCAGTTCTTC
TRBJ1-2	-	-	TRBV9	CASSADSAEFYGYTF	TGTGCCAGCAGCGCAGACAGCGCTGAATTCTATGGCTACACCTTC
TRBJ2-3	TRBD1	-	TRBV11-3	CASSATDRVADTQYF	TGTGCCAGCAGCGCGACGGACAGGGTGGCAGATACGCAGTATTTT
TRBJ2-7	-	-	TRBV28	CASSFNREPYEQYF	TGTGCCAGCAGTTTTAACAGGGAACCCTACGAGCAGTACTTC
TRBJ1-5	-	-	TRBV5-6	CASSLGTVGNQPQHF	TGTGCCAGCAGCTTGGGAACAGTTGGGAATCAGCCCCAGCATTTT
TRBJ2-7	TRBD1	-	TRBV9	CARGTGELCRSSYEQYF	TGTGCCAGGGGCACAGGGGAGCTTTGCAGGAGCTCCTACGAGCAGTACTTC